This T cell receptor beta chain was sequenced in a study of shared clonotypes between healthy human individuals. Turning to the study itself: CD4 naive and CD4 memory each took three plates per donor, while CD8 naive took two and CD8 memory one. Study-level points and caveats: A small donor pool kept down the genetic and exposure-history diversity that was represented.

The CDR3 extends over 14 amino acids. CDR1 and CDR2 (germline): MGHRA, YSYEKL. V dropped 6 bases and J dropped 0 bases, with 6 bases sitting between them. Assay: immunoSEQ multiplex PCR; the TCRdb copy retains only in-frame clones and omits some. The sample has over a million clones, around 75% seen once. Notes on this clone: The antigen is not known.

The rearrangement uses TRBV4-1 and TRBJ1-6; D is unclear. Source material: memory CD4+ T cells sorted from blood. The subset denotes: CD45RA-negative fraction. This clonotype was sampled from a man aged 18 to 35 in good health. The CDR3 is CASRPASYNSPLHF. DNA of the CDR3: TGCGCCAGCAGACCAGCCTCCTATAATTCACCCCTCCACTTT.